This record covers a single T cell receptor (beta chain). This sample was taken from a study of identical twins. MiXCR was run by TCRdb on the 5' RACE reads, yielding one entry per CDR3 protein. The sample has 470,000 or so distinct CDR3 sequences, 20% to 25% seen once. The germline V and J ends were trimmed by 4 bases and 7 bases, with 8 bases remaining between them. This CDR3 is 10 amino acids long. Germline V gene data show CDR1 as DFQATT and CDR2 as SNEGSKA (reference sequence). These sequences were also reported in another study, on T cells expressing NK-cell markers. This second study notes: Of CD8+ T cells, about 1.0-8% belonged to dominant NKG2C+ clonotypes in several donors. One observes that, in a few donors, these clonotypes were also the leading ones within the CD3+CD56-NKG2C+ fraction.

This TCR came from a woman aged 18-30 years in good health. The sample comprised CD4+ T cells sorted from blood. The chain links TRBV20-1 to TRBJ2-7; a weak D match, TRBD1 (6 bases). CDR3 region: CSATGQEQYF. CDR3 sequence (DNA): TGCAGTGCTACAGGACAGGAGCAGTACTTC.